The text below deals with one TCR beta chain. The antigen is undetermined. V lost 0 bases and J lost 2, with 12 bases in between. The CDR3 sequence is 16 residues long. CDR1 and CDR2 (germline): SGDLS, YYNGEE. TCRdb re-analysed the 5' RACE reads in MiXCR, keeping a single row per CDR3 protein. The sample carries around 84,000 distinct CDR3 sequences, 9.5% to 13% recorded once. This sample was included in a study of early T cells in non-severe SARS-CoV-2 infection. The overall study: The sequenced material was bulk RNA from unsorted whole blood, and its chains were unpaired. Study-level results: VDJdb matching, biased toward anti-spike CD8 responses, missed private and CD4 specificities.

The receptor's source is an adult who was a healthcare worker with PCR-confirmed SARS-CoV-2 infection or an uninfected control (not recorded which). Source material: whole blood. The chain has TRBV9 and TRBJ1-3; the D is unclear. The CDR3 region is CASSVAPGAPGNTIYF. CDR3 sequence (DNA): TGTGCCAGCAGCGTAGCTCCGGGCGCACCTGGAAACACCATATATTTT.